The sequence of this TCR beta chain was determined in a study of blood T cells in healthy people across ages. General study points: Shifts in expanded clonotypes may have been confounded by donor CMV status, which was unknown. Older age went with lower TCR beta diversity per million T cells, in a roughly linear way.

Together with a sample-barcoded 5' primer, a J-beta primer mix was included in a second PCR lasting about 6 to 11 cycles. MiXCR, applied by TCRdb to the 5' RACE reads, yields one record per CDR3 protein. The sample yields fewer than 800,000 distinct CDR3 sequences, 32% seen once. There are a few counts of this clonotype. The antigen is undetermined. Germline V lookup: CDR1 SGHTA, CDR2 FQGNSA. Trimming removed 5 bases at V and 0 bases at J, with 11 bases between. The CDR3 has 15 residues. The sequence was collected from a woman older than 75 in good health. The chain couples TRBV7-2 to TRBJ2-4, with D possibly being TRBD2 (6 bases). The sample taken for sequencing was blood. This CDR3 is CASSPGGLAKNIQYF. CDR3 DNA sequence: TGTGCCAGCAGCCCTGGGGGGTTAGCCAAAAACATTCAGTACTTC.